The 5 T cell receptor beta chains given below trace back to one sample, sequenced in a study of blood T cell repertoires in COVID-19. Generated by immunoSEQ multiplex PCR, the TCRdb table keeps only in-frame clones and is missing some. Among fewer than 250,000 clones listed, roughly 90% were seen once. Input material: PBMCs or T cells enriched from blood (not recorded which). These receptors were taken from a woman in her twenties or thirties with acute COVID-19.

Comments on this clone: Other nucleotide sequences in the sample specify the same CDR3. V and J are TRBV4-3 and TRBJ1-2, with D unresolved. Trimming took 1 base from V and 5 from J, leaving 8 bases between them. Germline assignment: CDR1 LGHNA and CDR2 YSLEER. The CDR3 is made up of 13 amino acids. CDR3 residues: CASSQAPQYGYTF. The CDR3 bases are TGCGCCAGCAGCCAAGCTCCACAGTATGGCTACACCTTC.

The chain joins TRBV9 to TRBJ1-2; D is perhaps TRBD1 (5 bases). V gave up 2 bases and J gave up 8 bases, with 22 bases separating them. Germline-derived CDR1 and CDR2 are SGDLS and YYNGEE. This CDR3 has 16 residues. The CDR3 DNA is TGTGCCAGCAGCGTCTCCGAGGGGAGGTTTCGGAGGGGCTACACCTTC. Protein sequence: CASSVSEGRFRRGYTF.

The CDR3 here is CASSFPGGYEQYF. The CDR3 nucleotides are TGTGCCAGCAGTTTCCCAGGGGGCTACGAGCAGTACTTC. The rearrangement links TRBV12-3 or TRBV12-4 to TRBJ2-7, with 7 bases identical to TRBD1. The CDR3 runs 13 residues. J lost 3 bases, V lost 3 bases, and 2 bases had no gene match.

The V gene is TRBV9, the J gene TRBJ2-3, with D uncertain. CDR1 SGDLS and CDR2 YYNGEE come from the germline V gene. V was clipped by 0 bases and J by 0 bases, with 8 bases between them. The CDR3 consists of 15 residues. The CDR3 here is CASSVAPTSTDTQYF. In DNA form, the CDR3 reads TGTGCCAGCAGCGTAGCGCCAACTAGCACAGATACGCAGTATTTT.

This chain joins TRBV25-1 and TRBJ1-1; 9 bases agree with TRBD1. V lost 6 bases to trimming and J lost 10 bases; unmatched junction nucleotides: 3. Germline V lookup: CDR1 MGHDK, CDR2 SYGVNS. The CDR3 is 11 residues long. The CDR3 sequence: CASREQGAAFF. The CDR3 coding sequence is TGTGCCAGCAGGGAACAGGGGGCAGCTTTCTTT.